This TCR beta chain is drawn from a study of Graves' ophthalmopathy and Graves' hyperthyroidism. Amplification from RNA transcripts yielded the TCR beta CDR3 regions. An opening RT-PCR round employed HTBI primers and preceded a second-round multiplex PCR. Each CDR3 protein gets one entry after TCRdb re-called the multiplex PCR reads with MiXCR. The sample has under 250,000 distinct CDR3 sequences; under 30% are singletons. CDR3 length: 15 amino acids. V dropped 3 bases and J dropped 4 bases, with 15 bases sitting between them. Where ophthalmopathy was present, donors had moderate-to-severe activity, CAS ≥3, NOSPECS ≥4 and duration under 3 months. Diagnostic conclusions were grounded in clinical symptoms, serum thyroxine, TRAb, thyroid ultrasound and orbital computed tomography. This clonotype was counted many times. The antigen remains unidentified. Study observations and caveats: Ophthalmopathy was separated from stable hyperthyroidism by a 13-signature model with over 85% sensitivity and around 84% specificity.

The sequence was collected from a man over 45 with Graves' ophthalmopathy. Material: peripheral blood. This chain connects TRBV12-3 or TRBV12-4 to TRBJ2-5; the D is unclear. As DNA, the CDR3 is TGTGCCAGCAGTTTGGCCCTTTCTAGACGAGAGACCCAGTACTTC. It translates to CASSLALSRRETQYF.